What follows are 10 T cell receptor beta chains derived from one specimen sequenced in a study of CXCR4 blockade with PD-1 therapy in pancreatic cancer. Measured with immunoSEQ multiplex PCR; TCRdb has only the in-frame clones, and not every one. This table has some 2,400 clones, approximately 37% appearing once. The sequenced material came from tumor tissue. These receptors came from a human donor with pancreatic ductal adenocarcinoma.

This clone was observed a few times. The V gene is TRBV19, the J gene TRBJ1-5; 10 positions match TRBD1. Trimming cost V 4 bases and J 4 bases; bases outside gene matches: 4. Germline V gene sequence: CDR1 LNHDA, CDR2 SQIVND (reference sequence). This CDR3 is 15 amino acids long. In DNA form, the CDR3 reads TGTGCCAGTAGTACGGGACAGGGGTTAAATCAGCCCCAGCATTTT. Translated, it gives CASSTGQGLNQPQHF.

V is TRBV30 and J is TRBJ1-4, with a weak D call TRBD1 (6 bases). This CDR3 contains 14 residues. The V and J ends lost 3 bases and 5 bases respectively, with 13 bases between them. Looked up from germline, CDR1 is GTSNPN and CDR2 is SVGIG (reference sequence). In DNA, the CDR3 is TGTGCCTGGAGCAGGGGTAGAGGGAATGAAAAACTGTTTTTT. Amino acids: CAWSRGRGNEKLFF. Using reference TRBV30 and TRBJ1-4 for the parts outside the CDR3, the full variable domain is SQTIHQWPATLVQPVGSPLSLECTVEGTSNPNLYWYRQAAGRGLQLLFYSVGIGQISSEVPQNLSASRPQDRQFILSSKKLLLSDSGFYLCAWSRGRGNEKLFFGSGTQLSVL.

V usage is TRBV18 and J usage is TRBJ1-1; perhaps TRBD1 as D (5 bases). The CDR3 is 15 amino acids. With 6 bases removed from V and 2 bases from J, the gap between germline ends came to 16 bases. Looked up from germline, CDR1 is KGHSH and CDR2 is LQKENI. The CDR3 DNA reads as TGTGCCAGCTCGCCTTTCGGGGGGTTCAACACTGAAGCTTTCTTT. Translating it yields CASSPFGGFNTEAFF. The entire variable domain, with the rest obtained from reference TRBV18 and TRBJ1-1, is as follows: NAGVMQNPRHLVRRRGQEARLRCSPMKGHSHVYWYRQLPEEGLKFMVYLQKENIIDESGMPKERFSAEFPKEGPSILRIQQVVRGDSAAYFCASSPFGGFNTEAFFGQGTRLTVV.

The J gene is TRBJ2-7, the V gene TRBV10-3, with D perhaps TRBD1 or TRBD2 (6 bases each). The CDR3 is made up of 14 amino acids. CDR1 is ENHRY and CDR2 is SYGVKD in the germline V gene. Between the trimmed V and J ends, which lost 1 base and 4 bases, there was a span of 11 bases. CDR3 protein: CAISELGGGYEQYF. The CDR3, as DNA: TGTGCCATCAGTGAGTTAGGGGGAGGATACGAGCAGTACTTC.

This chain links TRBV18 with TRBJ1-2, with a tentative D call TRBD1 (5 bases). The CDR3 contains 15 residues. With 2 bases removed from V and 5 bases from J, the gap between germline ends came to 15 bases. CDR1 KGHSH and CDR2 LQKENI come from the germline V gene. In DNA form, the CDR3 reads TGTGCCAGCTCACCAGGCGCCGGGACGGAATATGGCTACACCTTC. Its protein is CASSPGAGTEYGYTF.

The V gene is TRBV6-8, the J gene TRBJ1-4; TRBD1 matches 7 bases. The CDR3 has 14 residues. Trimming at V came to 6 bases and at J to 5 bases, leaving 6 bases not matched to a gene. Per germline, CDR1 MNHGY and CDR2 SAAAGT. Written as DNA, the CDR3 is TGTGCCAGCAGACCCACAGGGGAAAATGAAAAACTGTTTTTT. It yields the protein CASRPTGENEKLFF.

There are a few counts of this clone. The genes are TRBV6-8 and TRBJ2-4, with TRBD1 identical over 12 bases. The CDR3 extends over 18 amino acids. J gave up 0 bases and V 5 bases, and 8 bases lay outside the gene matches. Germline CDR1 reads MNHGY; CDR2 reads SAAAGT. The CDR3 nucleotides are TGTGCCAGCAGTGGGCTCCGGGACAGGGGGCTAGCCAAAAACATTCAGTACTTC. Its translation: CASSGLRDRGLAKNIQYF.

This clone qualifies as large. This chain uses TRBV6-8 with TRBJ1-1, with D possibly being TRBD1 (6 bases). This CDR3 region has 13 residues. Germline lookup yields CDR1 MNHGY and CDR2 SAAAGT. Deletions cut 4 bases from V and 4 bases from J, with 10 bases between. CDR3 amino acids: CASSSDRTTEAFF. The CDR3 DNA is TGTGCCAGCAGTTCGGACAGAACCACTGAAGCTTTCTTT.

The chain recombines TRBV19 with TRBJ1-1; TRBD1 agrees at 9 bases. There are 13 residues in the CDR3. V shed 10 bases, J shed 1 base, and the junction held 4 bases outside the gene matches. Germline V CDR1 and CDR2: LNHDA, SQIVND (reference sequence). The CDR3 DNA follows: TGTGCCACCCGGGACAGGGAGAACACTGAAGCTTTCTTT. Translation gives CATRDRENTEAFF.

The chain has TRBV12-5 and TRBJ2-7, with a weak D call TRBD2 (6 bases). The germline gives CDR1 LGHNT, CDR2 FRNRAP. The CDR3 is made up of 15 amino acids. The CDR3 spells CASTTLIGGHYEQYF. CDR3 DNA: TGTGCCAGCACCACCCTCATCGGAGGGCACTACGAGCAGTACTTC.